One sample yielded the 19 T cell receptor beta chains listed below, sequenced in a study of CD8+ T cells in alopecia areata. cDNA serving as the sequencing template came from extracted, reverse transcribed RNA. The method was immunoSEQ multiplex PCR; TCRdb's version includes in-frame clones alone and lacks a portion of them. The repertoire consists of about 250,000 clones, with over 45% occurring once and the leading ten covering roughly 0.88%. Treatment meaning: oral pan-JAK inhibitor, 5-10 mg twice daily. The sequencing used CD4+ T cells sorted from blood, collected around week 54, from a patient treated with tofacitinib. These receptors originate from a human donor with alopecia areata.

The table lists this clone with a few counts. This chain connects TRBV6-6 to TRBJ2-1; D not resolved. V lost 0 bases and J lost 10, with 7 bases in between. The CDR3 extends over 12 amino acids. The germline CDR1 and CDR2 sequences are MNHNY and SVGAGI (reference sequence). The CDR3, as DNA: TGTGCCAGCAGTTACTCGGACGGGGAGCAGTTCTTC. This translates into CASSYSDGEQFF.

This clone was detected only once. The chain employs TRBV27 and TRBJ1-1; the D gene is possibly TRBD1 (5 bases). Germline values: CDR1 MNHEY, CDR2 SMNVEV (reference sequence). The CDR3 is 13 residues long. Trimming took 6 bases from V and 1 from J, leaving 9 bases between them. The CDR3: CASRPTENTEAFF. CDR3 bases: TGTGCCAGCAGGCCGACAGAGAACACTGAAGCTTTCTTT.

V gene TRBV5-1 combines with J gene TRBJ2-1, with 7 bases matching TRBD2. Germline assignment: CDR1 SGHRS and CDR2 YFSETQ. The CDR3 length is 15 residues. V gave up 3 bases and J gave up 0 bases; unmatched junction bases: 3. The CDR3, as DNA: TGCGCCAGCAGCTCCGCGGGGGTCTCCTACAATGAGCAGTTCTTC. Translating it yields CASSSAGVSYNEQFF.

Notes on this clone: Distinct nucleotide sequences in the sample also encode this CDR3. CDR3 DNA sequence: TGTGCCAGCAGCTTAGGTACGGGGGATACGCAGTATTTT. It codes for CASSLGTGDTQYF. The rearrangement links TRBV7-2 to TRBJ2-3; the D gene is possibly TRBD2 (5 bases). The germline V gene encodes CDR1 SGHTA and CDR2 FQGNSA. This CDR3 contains 13 residues. The V gene lost 1 base and the J gene lost 6 bases, with 8 bases spanning the gap.

The J gene is TRBJ2-3, the V gene TRBV29-1; 9 bases match TRBD2. There are 15 residues in the CDR3. The J segment lost 2 bases and the V segment lost 5 bases, leaving 8 bases of the junction unmatched. CDR1 and CDR2 (germline): SQVTM, ANQGSEA. The CDR3 region is CSVRGLAGITDTQYF. The CDR3 coding sequence is TGCAGCGTTCGAGGCCTAGCGGGGATCACAGATACGCAGTATTTT.

Turning to this clone: Different DNA sequences within this sample yield the same CDR3. The chain has TRBV20-1 and TRBJ2-5, with no clear D. V lost 6 bases, J lost 4 bases, and 6 bases lay in between. Germline V gives CDR1 DFQATT, CDR2 SNEGSKA (reference sequence). This CDR3 spans 10 amino acids. Here the CDR3 DNA reads TGCAGTGCGGTACGAGAGACCCAGTACTTC. Its translation is CSAVRETQYF.

V usage is TRBV30 and J usage is TRBJ1-5; TRBD1 might be the D (5 bases). Trimming pared 2 bases from V and 2 bases from J, leaving 13 bases between. The CDR3 spans 15 residues. Germline values: CDR1 GTSNPN, CDR2 SVGIG (reference sequence). CDR3 protein: CAWSTPGWGNQPQHF. In DNA form, the CDR3 reads TGTGCCTGGAGTACGCCAGGGTGGGGCAATCAGCCCCAGCATTTT. Using reference TRBV30 and TRBJ1-5 for the parts outside the CDR3, the full variable domain is SQTIHQWPATLVQPVGSPLSLECTVEGTSNPNLYWYRQAAGRGLQLLFYSVGIGQISSEVPQNLSASRPQDRQFILSSKKLLLSDSGFYLCAWSTPGWGNQPQHFGDGTRLSIL.

This sequence joins TRBV6-6 and TRBJ2-7, with D possibly being TRBD1 (5 bases). From germline, CDR1 is MNHNY and CDR2 SVGAGI (reference sequence). Trimming removed 8 bases at V and 4 bases at J, with 18 bases between. The length of the CDR3 is 14 residues. The chain's CDR3 is CASHIGQGRYEQYF. The CDR3, as DNA: TGTGCCAGCCATATCGGGCAGGGCCGATACGAGCAGTACTTC.

With respect to this clone: The sample contains more than one DNA sequence encoding this CDR3. The genes are TRBV15 and TRBJ2-5; D is uncertain. Germline values: CDR1 LNHNV, CDR2 YYDKDF (reference sequence). The CDR3 extends over 13 amino acids. V shed 0 bases and J shed 2 bases, with 4 bases lying between them. DNA for the CDR3: TGTGCCACCAGCAGAGACAGACAAGAGACCCAGTACTTC. It codes for CATSRDRQETQYF.

The chain joins TRBV7-9 to TRBJ2-7, with TRBD1 matching over 9 bases. CDR1 and CDR2 from the germline V gene are SEHNR and FQNEAQ (reference sequence). The CDR3 is made up of 14 amino acids. J lost 4 bases, V lost 6 bases, and 7 bases had no gene match. CDR3 sequence: CASRTGQGAYEQYF. In DNA, the CDR3 is TGTGCCAGCAGGACGGGACAGGGAGCGTACGAGCAGTACTTC.

V is TRBV11-2 and J is TRBJ2-1; D uncertain. The CDR3 consists of 11 residues. V lost 4 bases and J 12 bases, leaving 10 bases between the germline ends. The germline gives CDR1 SGHAT, CDR2 FQNNGV. The CDR3 is CASSSASLQFF. CDR3 nucleotides: TGTGCCAGCAGCTCGGCTTCTCTGCAGTTCTTC. The variable domain in full, completed from reference TRBV11-2 and TRBJ2-1, reads EAGVAQSPRYKIIEKRQSVAFWCNPISGHATLYWYQQILGQGPKLLIQFQNNGVVDDSQLPKDRFSAERLKGVDSTLKIQPAKLEDSAVYLCASSSASLQFFGPGTRLTVL.

This clone was counted between two and nine times. V and J are TRBV18 and TRBJ2-1, with a tentative D call TRBD2 (6 bases). Trimming left V 3 bases short and J 2 bases short, with 11 bases between. The CDR3 totals 15 residues. Germline-derived CDR1 and CDR2 are KGHSH and LQKENI. CDR3 protein: CASSPGRGTYNEQFF. CDR3 coding DNA: TGTGCCAGCTCACCGGGGCGGGGTACCTACAATGAGCAGTTCTTC.

In the case of this clone: Within the sample, other DNA sequences also encode this same CDR3. V and J are TRBV18 and TRBJ2-5, with D tentatively TRBD1 (6 bases). Trimming left V 2 bases short and J 5 bases short, with 9 bases between. The CDR3 is 13 amino acids. The germline V gene has CDR1 KGHSH and CDR2 LQKENI. The CDR3 DNA reads TGTGCCAGCTCACCAGGGGGCGCGGAGACCCAGTACTTC. This codes for CASSPGGAETQYF.

The gene calls are TRBV29-1 and TRBJ2-7; weak D call: TRBD2 (6 bases). With 0 bases removed from V and 4 bases from J, the gap between germline ends came to 7 bases. This CDR3 region has 12 residues. CDR1 and CDR2 (germline): SQVTM, ANQGSEA. The CDR3 spells CSVEEGGYEQYF. As DNA, the CDR3 is TGCAGCGTTGAAGAGGGGGGATACGAGCAGTACTTC.

This clone was picked up a small number of times. This sequence joins TRBV29-1 and TRBJ2-3; D is ambiguous. The V end lost 4 bases, the J end lost 7 bases, and 15 bases lay between the germline ends. The CDR3 runs 13 residues. Looked up from germline, CDR1 is SQVTM and CDR2 is ANQGSEA. CDR3 sequence reads: CSVGPVFPHTQYF. The CDR3 bases are TGCAGCGTTGGGCCCGTTTTCCCTCATACGCAGTATTTT.

V gene TRBV30 combines with J gene TRBJ1-6; D is unresolved. CDR1 GTSNPN and CDR2 SVGIG come from the germline V gene (reference sequence). This CDR3 is 15 amino acids long. V lost 4 bases, J lost 9 bases, and 19 bases lay in between. The CDR3, as DNA: TGTGCCTGGACCCGGGCGGGAAACCGAGGTTCACCCCTCCACTTT. It translates to CAWTRAGNRGSPLHF.

This clone was detected only a few times. Other DNA sequences in this sample translate to the same CDR3. The chain carries TRBV15 and TRBJ2-1; perhaps TRBD2 as D (6 bases). Germline CDR1 reads LNHNV; CDR2 reads YYDKDF (reference sequence). This CDR3 is 12 amino acids long. The V and J ends lost 1 base and 9 bases respectively, with 7 bases between them. CDR3 protein: CATSRVRGEQFF. As DNA, the CDR3 is TGTGCCACCAGCAGAGTGCGGGGTGAGCAGTTCTTC.

The chain joins TRBV5-6 to TRBJ2-7, with D perhaps TRBD1 (5 bases). The germline V and J ends were trimmed by 0 bases and 8 bases, with 12 bases remaining between them. The germline V gene has CDR1 SGHDT and CDR2 YYEEEE. This CDR3 is 13 amino acids long. The CDR3 DNA follows: TGTGCCAGCAGCTTGGGACAGCTTGGGAAGCAGTACTTC. It encodes CASSLGQLGKQYF.

The chain recombines TRBV25-1 with TRBJ1-2; D gene ambiguous. Per the germline V gene, CDR1 is MGHDK and CDR2 is SYGVNS. The CDR3 is 13 amino acids. The germline V and J ends were trimmed by 7 bases and 4 bases, with 13 bases remaining between them. The CDR3 DNA is TGTGCCAGCACCAAGGATTTTTCCTATGGCTACACCTTC. Protein sequence: CASTKDFSYGYTF.